These 11 T cell receptor beta chains share one sample of origin, sequenced in a study of T cell responses to AZD1222 COVID-19 vaccine. Repertoires were generated with immunoSEQ multiplex PCR, while TCRdb's copy carries only in-frame clones and drops some. The table includes roughly 100,000 clones, more than 70% detected once. Material: peripheral blood, obtained on day 0 of AZD1222 vaccination. All receptors come from an adult in good health.

V is TRBV10-3 and J is TRBJ2-7; TRBD2 is a possible D gene (6 bases). In germline, CDR1 is ENHRY, CDR2 SYGVKD. The CDR3 sequence is 13 residues long. The V gene lost 7 bases and the J gene lost 4 bases, with 14 bases spanning the gap. CDR3: CAIKGGAGYEQYF. The CDR3 DNA reads as TGTGCCATCAAGGGCGGGGCGGGGTACGAGCAGTACTTC.

The chain uses TRBV15 and TRBJ1-6; D may be TRBD1 (5 bases). V was clipped by 0 bases and J by 1 base, with 13 bases between them. The CDR3 has 18 amino acids. Germline-derived CDR1 and CDR2 are LNHNV and YYDKDF (reference sequence). The CDR3 nucleotides are TGTGCCACCAGCAGAGAAATCGGGGGACGATCCTATAATTCACCCCTCCACTTT. It is translated as CATSREIGGRSYNSPLHF.

The rearrangement uses TRBV6-5 and TRBJ1-4, with D possibly TRBD1 on 6 matching bases. Between the trimmed V and J ends, which lost 5 bases and 7 bases, there was a span of 17 bases. Germline CDR1 and CDR2: MNHEY and SVGAGI. This CDR3 comprises 15 residues. CDR3 bases: TGTGCCAGCAGTCTATTCGGGGGCGCGGGTGAAAAACTGTTTTTT. Translation: CASSLFGGAGEKLFF.

The chain has TRBV11-2 and TRBJ1-1; no clear D. CDR3 length equals 14 residues. The germline V and J ends were trimmed by 2 bases and 2 bases, with 9 bases remaining between them. CDR1 is SGHAT, CDR2 FQNNGV, per germline. CDR3 residues: CASSLQVFNTEAFF. CDR3 DNA sequence: TGTGCCAGCAGCTTACAGGTCTTCAACACTGAAGCTTTCTTT.

A few counts support this clone. The rearrangement joins TRBV7-8 to TRBJ2-7; TRBD2 agrees at 8 bases. Germline CDR1 SGHVS, CDR2 FQNEAQ. V was clipped by 1 base and J by 3 bases; unmatched bases: 5. The CDR3 loop spans 15 amino acids. CDR3 DNA sequence: TGTGCCAGCAGCTTAGAAGCGGGGGCGGTCTACGAGCAGTACTTC. Its translation: CASSLEAGAVYEQYF.

The V and J genes are TRBV7-3 and TRBJ2-7, with a possible D match to TRBD2 (6 bases). The V gene's germline CDR1 is SGHTA and CDR2 FQGTGA. The CDR3 spans 15 residues. V lost 2 bases and J lost 6, with 17 bases in between. The CDR3 spells CASSLAGDSRAEQYF. CDR3 sequence (DNA): TGTGCCAGCAGCTTAGCTGGGGACTCGAGAGCCGAGCAGTACTTC.

This clone was seen just once. The rearrangement uses TRBV5-6 and TRBJ2-6; a possible D gene is TRBD1 (5 bases). The length of the CDR3 is 16 residues. The V gene's germline CDR1 is SGHDT and CDR2 YYEEEE. Trimming took 4 bases from V and 2 from J, leaving 13 bases between them. CDR3 residues: CASSPPRVAGANVLTF. CDR3 nucleotide sequence: TGTGCCAGCAGCCCCCCCAGGGTCGCTGGGGCCAACGTCCTGACTTTC. The full variable domain, in which reference TRBV5-6 and TRBJ2-6 provide the parts outside the CDR3, is DAGVTQSPTHLIKTRGQQVTLRCSPKSGHDTVSWYQQALGQGPQFIFQYYEEEERQRGNFPDRFSGHQFPNYSSELNVNALLLGDSALYLCASSPPRVAGANVLTFGAGSRLTVL.

Comment on this clone: At one end the junction does not follow the germline gene, possibly because of a read error. The rearrangement uses TRBV2 and TRBJ2-5; weak D call: TRBD2 (5 bases). The CDR3 runs to 12 residues. Germline V gives CDR1 SNHLY, CDR2 FYNNEI. In DNA form, the CDR3 reads TGTGCCAGCAGTGAAGGACCGCCGTCGGGGAACTTC. Translation gives CASSEGPPSGNF.

The V call is TRBV7-2, the J call TRBJ1-2, with TRBD1 matching over 9 bases. Germline values: CDR1 SGHTA, CDR2 FQGNSA. CDR3 length: 15 amino acids. V trimming: 3 bases; J trimming: 12 bases; junction bases outside the gene matches: 14. CDR3 DNA sequence: TGTGCCAGCAGCTTGACGGCCGGGGGACAGGGAGGGCACACCTTC. Translated, it gives CASSLTAGGQGGHTF.

The chain couples TRBV7-3 to TRBJ2-1, with 7 bases matching TRBD2. Germline V gene data show CDR1 as SGHTA and CDR2 as FQGTGA. V shed 4 bases and J 6 bases; nucleotides not matched to a gene: 6. CDR3 length: 14 amino acids. The DNA of the CDR3 is TGTGCCAGCAGCTCCCCGGGCGGGAGCAATGAGCAGTTCTTC. It is translated as CASSSPGGSNEQFF.

This rearrangement joins TRBV24-1 to TRBJ1-2; 9 nucleotides match TRBD1. CDR3 length: 15 amino acids. Per germline, CDR1 KGHDR and CDR2 SFDVKD. V was pared by 4 bases and J by 8 bases, with 10 bases of the junction left unmatched. The CDR3 here is CATSDPGQGYRGYTF. In nucleotides, the CDR3 is TGTGCCACCAGTGACCCCGGACAGGGGTACAGGGGCTACACCTTC.